The rows below give T cell receptor beta chains drawn from one sample of a study of neoadjuvant anti-PD-1 for oral cavity cancer. Generated by immunoSEQ multiplex PCR, the TCRdb table keeps only in-frame clones and is missing some. The sample has over 60,000 clones, about 90% seen once; the top ten hold 2.5% to 3%. Specimen: PBMCs, collected after nivolumab (anti-PD-1) treatment. Every receptor here comes from a person between 35 and 79 years old with oral cavity squamous cell carcinoma. Both conserved end residues are part of each CDR3. A D gene is named only where the DNA matches it firmly. Only some rows state a clone size, as once, few, many or a class for expanded clones.

CDR3aa	CDR3nt	v_gene	j_gene	abundance	d_gene
CASSPQVYTDTQYF	TGTGCCAGCTCACCACAGGTTTACACAGATACGCAGTATTTT	TRBV18	TRBJ2-3	.	.
CASSFTGNYNEQFF	TGTGCCAGCAGTTTTACAGGGAACTACAATGAGCAGTTCTTC	TRBV6-5	TRBJ2-1	.	.
CASSEQDNTGELFF	TGTGCCAGCAGTGAACAAGATAACACCGGGGAGCTGTTTTTT	TRBV6-1	TRBJ2-2	.	.
CASSSAGALNTEAFF	TGTGCCAGCAGCTCCGCAGGGGCCCTGAACACTGAAGCTTTCTTT	TRBV14	TRBJ1-1	medium-sized	.
CASSRTGFNQPQHF	TGTGCCAGCAGCCGGACAGGGTTCAATCAGCCCCAGCATTTT	TRBV6-5	TRBJ1-5	.	TRBD1
CASSVFRVGTEAFF	TGTGCCAGCAGCGTCTTCAGGGTGGGCACTGAAGCTTTCTTT	TRBV7-3	TRBJ1-1	.	.
CASSPTGPEAFF	TGTGCCAGCAGCCCCACAGGGCCTGAAGCTTTCTTT	TRBV7-9	TRBJ1-1	.	.
CSVEGRDSGNTIYF	TGCAGCGTTGAAGGCCGAGACTCTGGAAACACCATATATTTT	TRBV29-1	TRBJ1-3	.	.
CASSFDSLGNEKLFF	TGTGCCAGCAGCTTTGACAGCCTGGGGAATGAAAAACTGTTTTTT	TRBV7-6	TRBJ1-4	.	.
CASSLVKGRDYGYTF	TGTGCCAGCAGCTTAGTGAAAGGACGGGACTATGGCTACACCTTC	TRBV7-8	TRBJ1-2	.	.
CASRSGRGYTGELFF	TGTGCCAGCCGGTCCGGGAGGGGTTACACCGGGGAGCTGTTTTTT	TRBV6-5	TRBJ2-2	.	TRBD2
CASSYSLGAGADTQYF	TGTGCCAGCAGTTACTCTTTGGGGGCCGGAGCAGATACGCAGTATTTT	TRBV6-6	TRBJ2-3	.	.
CASSLSENTEAFF	TGTGCCAGCAGCTTATCCGAGAACACTGAAGCTTTCTTT	TRBV7-3	TRBJ1-1	few	.
CASRPETSGGYNEQFF	TGCGCCAGCAGACCAGAAACTAGCGGGGGATACAATGAGCAGTTCTTC	TRBV4-1	TRBJ2-1	.	TRBD2
CASSPDMTSYEQYF	TGTGCCAGCAGCCCGGACATGACTAGCTACGAGCAGTACTTC	TRBV7-8	TRBJ2-7	once	.
CASSLDSSNQPQHF	TGCGCCAGCAGCTTGGACAGCAGCAATCAGCCCCAGCATTTT	TRBV5-1	TRBJ1-5	.	.
CASSPPGSNQPQHF	TGTGCCAGTAGCCCACCGGGGTCCAATCAGCCCCAGCATTTT	TRBV19	TRBJ1-5	.	.
CAWSGQGRGYTF	TGTGCCTGGAGTGGCCAGGGGAGAGGCTACACCTTC	TRBV30	TRBJ1-2	.	.
CASSVAPTAGQPQHF	TGTGCCAGCAGTGTGGCACCTACGGCAGGGCAGCCCCAGCATTTT	TRBV2	TRBJ1-5	.	.
CASSLAVGILQREGKNIQYF	TGCGCCAGCAGCTTGGCCGTCGGGATACTACAGCGGGAGGGCAAAAACATTCAGTACTTC	TRBV5-1	TRBJ2-4	.	TRBD2
CASSYGFTSIYEQYF	TGTGCCAGCAGTTACGGATTTACGTCAATCTACGAGCAGTACTTC	TRBV6-5	TRBJ2-7	.	.
CASSATSGGTYEQYF	TGTGCCAGCAGCGCCACTAGCGGGGGGACCTACGAGCAGTACTTC	TRBV9	TRBJ2-7	.	TRBD2
CASSLGDYQPQHF	TGCGCCAGCAGCTTAGGCGATTATCAGCCCCAGCATTTT	TRBV5-1	TRBJ1-5	.	.
CASSSSGTGPSGANVLTF	TGTGCCAGCAGCTCATCCGGGACAGGCCCCTCTGGGGCCAACGTCCTGACTTTC	TRBV5-4	TRBJ2-6	.	TRBD1
CASSARQGPTGELFF	TGTGCCAGCAGCGCCCGACAGGGTCCTACCGGGGAGCTGTTTTTT	TRBV9	TRBJ2-2	.	TRBD1
CASRAGTSGYNEQFF	TGTGCCAGTAGGGCCGGGACTAGCGGTTACAATGAGCAGTTCTTC	TRBV19	TRBJ2-1	.	TRBD2
CASSQDQVVLAEQFF	TGCGCCAGCAGCCAAGATCAGGTAGTCCTGGCTGAGCAGTTCTTC	TRBV4-1	TRBJ2-1	.	.
CSVDPWGDHF	TGCAGCGTTGACCCATGGGGGGACCACTTC	TRBV29-1	TRBJ2-5	.	.
CASRSGSSTDTQYF	TGTGCCAGCAGATCCGGGTCTTCCACAGATACGCAGTATTTT	TRBV25-1	TRBJ2-3	.	.
CASRGAYRGANTEAFF	TGTGCCAGTAGGGGTGCTTACAGGGGGGCGAACACTGAAGCTTTCTTT	TRBV19	TRBJ1-1	.	TRBD1
CASSTGPPYEQYF	TGTGCCAGCAGCACTGGACCACCATACGAGCAGTACTTC	TRBV7-2	TRBJ2-7	.	.
CAISESGGTNTGELFF	TGTGCCATCAGTGAGTCTGGGGGGACGAACACCGGGGAGCTGTTTTTT	TRBV10-3	TRBJ2-2	.	.
CASSVLGSQETQYF	TGTGCCAGCAGCGTGTTGGGGAGCCAAGAGACCCAGTACTTC	TRBV9	TRBJ2-5	.	.
CASSQRGYNEQFF	TGTGCCAGCAGTCAGCGGGGGTACAATGAGCAGTTCTTC	TRBV6-5	TRBJ2-1	.	TRBD2
CASQLGQIFQETQYF	TGCGCCAGCCAACTGGGACAGATCTTCCAAGAGACCCAGTACTTC	TRBV5-1	TRBJ2-5	.	TRBD1
CASSPGTSGGRVF	TGCGCCAGCAGCCCCGGGACTAGCGGGGGTAGGGTCTTC	TRBV10-1	TRBJ2-1	.	TRBD2
CASSSTENYGYTF	TGTGCCAGCAGCTCGACAGAGAACTATGGCTACACCTTC	TRBV7-9	TRBJ1-2	.	.
CASSQRTLTYHNEQFF	TGTGCCAGCAGCCAAAGGACCCTAACTTACCACAATGAGCAGTTCTTC	TRBV28	TRBJ2-1	few	.
CASSLGGTYNSPLHF	TGTGCCAGCAGCTTAGGGGGGACCTATAATTCACCCCTCCACTTT	TRBV5-6	TRBJ1-6	.	.
CASSEIAGDTSYEQYF	TGTGCCAGCAGTGAAATAGCGGGAGACACCTCCTACGAGCAGTACTTC	TRBV6-1	TRBJ2-7	.	TRBD2
CASSYGRFSYEQYF	TGTGCCAGCAGCTACGGGAGATTCTCCTACGAGCAGTACTTC	TRBV7-9	TRBJ2-7	.	.
CASSLGLTGKSGNTIYF	TGTGCCAGCAGCTTGGGGCTTACAGGGAAGAGTGGAAACACCATATATTTT	TRBV5-4	TRBJ1-3	.	.
CASSLARVKVTEAFF	TGTGCCAGCAGCTTGGCTCGGGTAAAAGTCACTGAAGCTTTCTTT	TRBV5-4	TRBJ1-1	.	.
CASSFRDAKGDGYTF	TGTGCCAGCAGCTTCCGGGACGCAAAAGGTGATGGCTACACCTTC	TRBV6-1	TRBJ1-2	.	.
CASSWALNQPQHF	TGTGCCAGCAGTTGGGCCCTTAATCAGCCCCAGCATTTT	TRBV6-5	TRBJ1-5	.	.
CASSRDRGRQPQHF	TGTGCCAGCAGCCGAGACAGGGGGCGACAGCCCCAGCATTTT	TRBV4-2	TRBJ1-5	.	TRBD1
CASSQIFQTRTDTQYF	TGTGCCAGCAGCCAAATATTTCAGACACGCACAGATACGCAGTATTTT	TRBV11-2	TRBJ2-3	.	.
CASSGTRNTGELFF	TGTGCCAGCAGTGGGACCCGGAACACCGGGGAGCTGTTTTTT	TRBV2	TRBJ2-2	.	.